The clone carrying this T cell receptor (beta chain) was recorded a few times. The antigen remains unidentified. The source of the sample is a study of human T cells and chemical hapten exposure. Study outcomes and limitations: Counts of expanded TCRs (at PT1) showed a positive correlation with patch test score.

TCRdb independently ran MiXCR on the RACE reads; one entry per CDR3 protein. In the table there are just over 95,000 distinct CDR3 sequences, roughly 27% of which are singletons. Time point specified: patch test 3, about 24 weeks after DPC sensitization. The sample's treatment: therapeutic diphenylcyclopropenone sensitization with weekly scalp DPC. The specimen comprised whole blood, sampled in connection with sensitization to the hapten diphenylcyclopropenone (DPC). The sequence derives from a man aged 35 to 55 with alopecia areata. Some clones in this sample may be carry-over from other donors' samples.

CDR3 sequence (DNA): TGTGCCAGCAGTGAACAGGATCGAGTAGCCAAAAACATTCAGTACTTC. It codes for CASSEQDRVAKNIQYF. The chain recombines TRBV6-1 with TRBJ2-4; D is undetermined. CDR1 and CDR2 from the germline V gene are MNHNS and SASEGT. The CDR3 contains 16 residues. V lost 2 bases, J lost 0 bases, and 11 bases lay in between.